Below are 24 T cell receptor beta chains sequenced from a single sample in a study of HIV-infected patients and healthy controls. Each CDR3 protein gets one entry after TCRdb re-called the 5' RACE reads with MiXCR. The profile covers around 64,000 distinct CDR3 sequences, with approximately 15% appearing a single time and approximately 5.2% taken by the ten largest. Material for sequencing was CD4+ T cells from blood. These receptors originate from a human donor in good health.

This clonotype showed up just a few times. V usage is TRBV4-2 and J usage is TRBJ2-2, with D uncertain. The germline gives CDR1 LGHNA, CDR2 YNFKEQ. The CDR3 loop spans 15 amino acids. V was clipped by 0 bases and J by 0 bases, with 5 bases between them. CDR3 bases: TGTGCCAGCAGCCAAGATCAAACGAACACCGGGGAGCTGTTTTTT. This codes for CASSQDQTNTGELFF.

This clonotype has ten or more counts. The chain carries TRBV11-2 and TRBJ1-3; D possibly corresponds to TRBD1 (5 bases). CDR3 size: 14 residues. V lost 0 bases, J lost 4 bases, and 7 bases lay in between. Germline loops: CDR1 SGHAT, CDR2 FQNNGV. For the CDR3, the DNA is TGTGCCAGCAGCTTAGATGGGGGAGGAAACACCATATATTTT. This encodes CASSLDGGGNTIYF.

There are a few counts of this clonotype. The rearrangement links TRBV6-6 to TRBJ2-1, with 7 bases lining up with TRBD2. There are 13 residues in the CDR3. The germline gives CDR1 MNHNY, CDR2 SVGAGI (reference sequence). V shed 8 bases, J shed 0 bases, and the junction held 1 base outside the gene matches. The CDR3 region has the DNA TGTGCCAGCGAGCGGGGCTCCTACAATGAGCAGTTCTTC. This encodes CASERGSYNEQFF.

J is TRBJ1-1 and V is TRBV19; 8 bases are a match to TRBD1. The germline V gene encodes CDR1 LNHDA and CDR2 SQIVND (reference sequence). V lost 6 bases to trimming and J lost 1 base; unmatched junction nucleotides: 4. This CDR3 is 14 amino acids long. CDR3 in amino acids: CASRNGQGNTEAFF. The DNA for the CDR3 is TGTGCCAGTAGAAACGGACAGGGGAACACTGAAGCTTTCTTT. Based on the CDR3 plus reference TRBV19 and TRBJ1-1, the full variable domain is DGGITQSPKYLFRKEGQNVTLSCEQNLNHDAMYWYRQDPGQGLRLIYYSQIVNDFQKGDIAEGYSVSREKKESFPLTVTSAQKNPTAFYLCASRNGQGNTEAFFGQGTRLTVV.

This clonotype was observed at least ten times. The CDR3 spells CASSLRWGAGGADTQYF. The CDR3 DNA reads TGTGCCAGCAGCTTACGCTGGGGGGCGGGAGGGGCAGATACGCAGTATTTT. V usage is TRBV7-2 and J usage is TRBJ2-3; TRBD2 matches at 9 bases. Losses at the gene ends were 2 bases for V and 4 bases for J; bases not matched to a gene: 10. Germline CDR1 reads SGHTA; CDR2 reads FQGNSA. This CDR3 contains 17 residues.

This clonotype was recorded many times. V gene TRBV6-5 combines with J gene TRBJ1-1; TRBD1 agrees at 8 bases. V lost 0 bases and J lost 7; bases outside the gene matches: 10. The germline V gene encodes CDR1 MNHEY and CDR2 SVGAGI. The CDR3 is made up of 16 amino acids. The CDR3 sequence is CASSYSIMGQDGEAFF. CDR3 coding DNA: TGTGCCAGCAGTTACTCGATCATGGGACAGGATGGTGAAGCTTTCTTT.

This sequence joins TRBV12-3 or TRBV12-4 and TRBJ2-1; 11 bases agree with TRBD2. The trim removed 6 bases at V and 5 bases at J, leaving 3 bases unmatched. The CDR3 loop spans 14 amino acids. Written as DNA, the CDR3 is TGTGCCAGCAGGTCTAGCGGGAGGAACAATGAGCAGTTCTTC. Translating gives CASRSSGRNNEQFF.

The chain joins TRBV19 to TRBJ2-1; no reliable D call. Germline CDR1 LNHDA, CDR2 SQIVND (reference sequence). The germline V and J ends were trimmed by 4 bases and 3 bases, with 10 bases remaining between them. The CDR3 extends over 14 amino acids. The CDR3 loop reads CASSTPRRYNEQFF. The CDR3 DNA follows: TGTGCCAGTAGTACTCCCCGGCGCTACAATGAGCAGTTCTTC.

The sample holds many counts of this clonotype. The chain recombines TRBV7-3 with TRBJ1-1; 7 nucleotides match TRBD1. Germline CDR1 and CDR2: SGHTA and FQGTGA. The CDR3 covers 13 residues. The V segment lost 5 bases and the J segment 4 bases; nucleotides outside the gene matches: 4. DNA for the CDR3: TGTGCCAGCAGCCAGACAGGGCTCACTGAAGCTTTCTTT. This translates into CASSQTGLTEAFF. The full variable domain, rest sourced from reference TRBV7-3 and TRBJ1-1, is GAGVSQTPSNKVTEKGKYVELRCDPISGHTALYWYRQSLGQGPEFLIYFQGTGAADDSGLPNDRFFAVRPEGSVSTLKIQRTERGDSAVYLCASSQTGLTEAFFGQGTRLTVV.

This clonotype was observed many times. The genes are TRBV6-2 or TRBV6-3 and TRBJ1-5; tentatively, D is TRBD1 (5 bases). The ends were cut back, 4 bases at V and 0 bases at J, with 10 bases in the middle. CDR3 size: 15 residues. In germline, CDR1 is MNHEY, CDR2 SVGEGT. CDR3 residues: CASSWGHASNQPQHF. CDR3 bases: TGTGCCAGCAGTTGGGGCCATGCTAGCAATCAGCCCCAGCATTTT.

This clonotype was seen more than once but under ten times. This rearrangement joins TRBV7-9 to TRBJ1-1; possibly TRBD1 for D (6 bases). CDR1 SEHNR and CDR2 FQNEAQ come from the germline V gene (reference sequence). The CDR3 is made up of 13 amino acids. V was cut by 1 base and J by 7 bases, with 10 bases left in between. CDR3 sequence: CASSLVETGEAFF. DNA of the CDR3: TGTGCCAGCAGCTTAGTAGAGACAGGTGAAGCTTTCTTT.

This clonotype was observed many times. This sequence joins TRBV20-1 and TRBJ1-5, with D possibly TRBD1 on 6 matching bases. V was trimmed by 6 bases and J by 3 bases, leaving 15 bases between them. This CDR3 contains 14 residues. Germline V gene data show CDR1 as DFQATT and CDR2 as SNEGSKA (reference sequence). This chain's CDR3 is CSAPSGTNNQPQHF. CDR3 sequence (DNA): TGCAGTGCCCCATCCGGGACAAACAATCAGCCCCAGCATTTT.

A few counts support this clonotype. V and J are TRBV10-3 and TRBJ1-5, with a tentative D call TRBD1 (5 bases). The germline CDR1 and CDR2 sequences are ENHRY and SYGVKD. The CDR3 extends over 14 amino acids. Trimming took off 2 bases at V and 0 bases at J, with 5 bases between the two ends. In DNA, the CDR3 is TGTGCCATCAGTGAGCAGGGTAGCAATCAGCCCCAGCATTTT. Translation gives CAISEQGSNQPQHF.

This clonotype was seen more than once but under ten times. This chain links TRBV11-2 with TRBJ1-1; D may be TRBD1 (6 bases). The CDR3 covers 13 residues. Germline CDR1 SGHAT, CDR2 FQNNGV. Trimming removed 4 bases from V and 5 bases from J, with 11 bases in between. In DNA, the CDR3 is TGTGCCAGCAGCTCCCGTCAGGGGACTGAAGCTTTCTTT. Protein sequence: CASSSRQGTEAFF. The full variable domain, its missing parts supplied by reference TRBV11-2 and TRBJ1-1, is EAGVAQSPRYKIIEKRQSVAFWCNPISGHATLYWYQQILGQGPKLLIQFQNNGVVDDSQLPKDRFSAERLKGVDSTLKIQPAKLEDSAVYLCASSSRQGTEAFFGQGTRLTVV.

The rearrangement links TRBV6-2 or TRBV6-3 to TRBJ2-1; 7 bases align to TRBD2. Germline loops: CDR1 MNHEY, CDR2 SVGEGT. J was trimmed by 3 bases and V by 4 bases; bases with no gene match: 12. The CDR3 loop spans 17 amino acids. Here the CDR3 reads CASSSPRGREGYNEQFF. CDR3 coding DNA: TGTGCCAGCAGTTCCCCCCGGGGGAGGGAGGGCTACAATGAGCAGTTCTTC.

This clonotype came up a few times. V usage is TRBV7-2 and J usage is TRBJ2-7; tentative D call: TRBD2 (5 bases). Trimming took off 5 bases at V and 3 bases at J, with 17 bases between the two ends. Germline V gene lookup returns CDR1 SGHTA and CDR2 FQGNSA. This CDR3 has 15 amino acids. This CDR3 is CASSPAALAVYEQYF. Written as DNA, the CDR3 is TGTGCCAGCAGCCCAGCGGCCCTAGCAGTCTACGAGCAGTACTTC.

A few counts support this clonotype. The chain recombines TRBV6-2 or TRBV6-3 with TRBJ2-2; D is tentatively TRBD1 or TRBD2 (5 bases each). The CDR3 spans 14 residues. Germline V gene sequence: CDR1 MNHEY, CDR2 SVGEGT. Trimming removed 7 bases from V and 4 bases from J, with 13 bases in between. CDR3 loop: CASTPRDRTGELFF. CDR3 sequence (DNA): TGTGCCAGCACCCCCCGGGACCGCACCGGGGAGCTGTTTTTT.

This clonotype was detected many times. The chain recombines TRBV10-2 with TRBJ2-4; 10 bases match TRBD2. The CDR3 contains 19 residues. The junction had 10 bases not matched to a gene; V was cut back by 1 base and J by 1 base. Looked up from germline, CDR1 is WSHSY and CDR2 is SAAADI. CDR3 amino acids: CASSEFAAGGDWAKNIQYF. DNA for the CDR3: TGCGCCAGCAGTGAGTTTGCAGCGGGGGGGGATTGGGCCAAAAACATTCAGTACTTC.

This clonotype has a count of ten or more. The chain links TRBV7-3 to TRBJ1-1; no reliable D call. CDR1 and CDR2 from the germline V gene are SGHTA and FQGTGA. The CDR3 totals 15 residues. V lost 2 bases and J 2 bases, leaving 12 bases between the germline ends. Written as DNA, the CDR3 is TGTGCCAGCAGCTTAGACCCAGCCTTTAACACTGAAGCTTTCTTT. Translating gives CASSLDPAFNTEAFF.

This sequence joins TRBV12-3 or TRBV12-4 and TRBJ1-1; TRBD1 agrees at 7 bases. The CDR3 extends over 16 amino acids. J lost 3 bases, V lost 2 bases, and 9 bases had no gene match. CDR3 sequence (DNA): TGTGCCAGCAGTTTAAGGCTAGGAGGGGGCCACACTGAAGCTTTCTTT. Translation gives CASSLRLGGGHTEAFF.

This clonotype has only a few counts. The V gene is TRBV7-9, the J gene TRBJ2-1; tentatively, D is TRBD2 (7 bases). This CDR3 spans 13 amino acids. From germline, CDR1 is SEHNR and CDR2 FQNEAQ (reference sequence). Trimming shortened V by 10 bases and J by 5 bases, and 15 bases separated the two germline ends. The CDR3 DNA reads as TGTGCCACCGGACTAGGGGGAAACAATGAGCAGTTCTTC. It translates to CATGLGGNNEQFF.

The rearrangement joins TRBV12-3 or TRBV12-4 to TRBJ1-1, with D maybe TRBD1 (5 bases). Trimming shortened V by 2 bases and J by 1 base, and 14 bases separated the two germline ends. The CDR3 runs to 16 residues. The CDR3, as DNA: TGTGCCAGCAGTTTATTGCCCCAGGGTGGGAACACTGAAGCTTTCTTT. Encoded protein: CASSLLPQGGNTEAFF.

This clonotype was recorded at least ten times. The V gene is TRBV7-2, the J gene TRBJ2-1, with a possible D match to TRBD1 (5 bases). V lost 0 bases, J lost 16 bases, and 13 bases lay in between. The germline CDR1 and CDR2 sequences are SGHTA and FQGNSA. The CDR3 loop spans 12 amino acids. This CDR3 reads CASSLAPQGTFF. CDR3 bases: TGTGCCAGCAGCTTAGCACCGCAGGGTACCTTCTTC. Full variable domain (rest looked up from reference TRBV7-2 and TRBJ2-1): GAGVSQSPSNKVTEKGKDVELRCDPISGHTALYWYRQSLGQGLEFLIYFQGNSAPDKSGLPSDRFSAERTGGSVSTLTIQRTQQEDSAVYLCASSLAPQGTFFGPGTRLTVL.

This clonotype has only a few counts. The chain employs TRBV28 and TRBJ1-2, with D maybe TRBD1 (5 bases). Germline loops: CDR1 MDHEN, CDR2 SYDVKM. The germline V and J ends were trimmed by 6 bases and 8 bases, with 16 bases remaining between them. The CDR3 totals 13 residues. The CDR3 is CASSRGVRLGYTF. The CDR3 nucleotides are TGTGCCAGCAGCCGGGGGGTAAGGCTAGGCTACACCTTC.